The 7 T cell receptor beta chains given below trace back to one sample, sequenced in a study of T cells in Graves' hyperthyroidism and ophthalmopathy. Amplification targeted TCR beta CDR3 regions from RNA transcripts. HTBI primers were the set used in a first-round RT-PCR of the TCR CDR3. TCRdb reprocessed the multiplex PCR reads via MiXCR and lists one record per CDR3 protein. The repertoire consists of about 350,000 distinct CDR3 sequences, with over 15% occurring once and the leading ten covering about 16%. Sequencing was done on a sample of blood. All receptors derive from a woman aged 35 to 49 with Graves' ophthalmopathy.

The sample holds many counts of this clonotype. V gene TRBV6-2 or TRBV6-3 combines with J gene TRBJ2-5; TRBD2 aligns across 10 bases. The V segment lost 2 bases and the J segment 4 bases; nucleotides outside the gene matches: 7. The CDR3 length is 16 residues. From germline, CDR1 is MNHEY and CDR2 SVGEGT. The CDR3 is CASSYGASGRGETQYF. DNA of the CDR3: TGTGCCAGCAGTTACGGGGCTAGCGGGAGAGGAGAGACCCAGTACTTC.

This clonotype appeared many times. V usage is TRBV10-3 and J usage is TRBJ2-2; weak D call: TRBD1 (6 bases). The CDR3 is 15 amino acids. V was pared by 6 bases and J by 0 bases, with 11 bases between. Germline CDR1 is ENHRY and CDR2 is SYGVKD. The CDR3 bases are TGTGCCATCAGCCCGGACAGCACGAACACCGGGGAGCTGTTTTTT. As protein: CAISPDSTNTGELFF.

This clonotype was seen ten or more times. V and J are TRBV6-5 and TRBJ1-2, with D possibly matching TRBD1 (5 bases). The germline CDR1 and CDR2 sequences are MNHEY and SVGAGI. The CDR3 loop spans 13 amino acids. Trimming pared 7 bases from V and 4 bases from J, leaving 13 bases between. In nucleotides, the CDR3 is TGTGCCAGCACTCCGGGACGGTCCTATGGCTACACCTTC. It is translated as CASTPGRSYGYTF.

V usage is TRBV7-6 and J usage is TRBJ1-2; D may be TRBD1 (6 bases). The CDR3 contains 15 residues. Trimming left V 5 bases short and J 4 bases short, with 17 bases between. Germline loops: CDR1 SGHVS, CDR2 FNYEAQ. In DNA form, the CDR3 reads TGTGCCAGCAGCCCAACTACAGGGATCCTCTATGGCTACACCTTC. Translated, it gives CASSPTTGILYGYTF. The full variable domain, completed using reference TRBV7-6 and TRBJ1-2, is GAGVSQSPRYKVTKRGQDVALRCDPISGHVSLYWYRQALGQGPEFLTYFNYEAQQDKSGLPNDRFSAERPEGSISTLTIQRTEQRDSAMYRCASSPTTGILYGYTFGSGTRLTVV.

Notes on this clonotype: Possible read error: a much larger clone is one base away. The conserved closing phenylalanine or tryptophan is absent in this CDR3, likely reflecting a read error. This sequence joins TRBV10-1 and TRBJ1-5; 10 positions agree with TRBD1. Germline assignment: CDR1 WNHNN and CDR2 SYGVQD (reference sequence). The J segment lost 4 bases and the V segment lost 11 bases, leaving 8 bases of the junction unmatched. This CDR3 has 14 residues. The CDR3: CALMDRGRNQPQHL. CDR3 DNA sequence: TGCGCCCTTATGGACAGGGGGAGGAATCAGCCCCAGCATCTT.

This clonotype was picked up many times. CDR3 loop: CASRRGFLYEQYF. In DNA form, the CDR3 reads TGTGCCAGCAGGCGTGGCTTTCTCTACGAGCAGTACTTC. The chain has TRBV13 and TRBJ2-7; no reliable D call. V gave up 6 bases and J gave up 3 bases, with 12 bases separating them. In germline, CDR1 is PRHDT, CDR2 FYEKMQ (reference sequence). The CDR3 sequence is 13 residues long.

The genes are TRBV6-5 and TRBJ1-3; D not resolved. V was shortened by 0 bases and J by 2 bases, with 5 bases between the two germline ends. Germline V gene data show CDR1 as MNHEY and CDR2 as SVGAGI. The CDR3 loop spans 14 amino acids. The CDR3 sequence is CASSYSEAGNTIYF. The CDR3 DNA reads TGTGCCAGCAGTTACTCGGAGGCTGGAAACACCATATATTTT.